This T cell receptor (beta chain) was obtained from a study of cytomegalovirus exposure and HLA in healthy donors. As for the study in general: A later analysis reported the 120 or so validation repertoires used the same platform as the roughly 700 first-cohort repertoires. General study results and limits: According to reports, the classifier identified cytomegalovirus status with high specificity and sensitivity. The finding came from a later analysis; first-cohort TCR clusters tended to co-occur in the 95 to 150 validation repertoires.

The donors were part of the validation cohort, which consisted of approximately 110 subjects and was separate from the first cohort of about 670 subjects. Libraries were prepared by immunoSEQ multiplex PCR; TCRdb keeps only in-frame clonotypes and omits some of them. The sample contains approximately 130,000 clones, roughly 89% of which appear only once. Turning to this clone: The target antigen is unknown.

Per germline, CDR1 MNHEY and CDR2 SMNVEV (reference sequence). J gave up 1 base and V 9 bases, and 10 bases lay outside the gene matches. There are 17 residues in the CDR3. This TCR was sampled from a woman in her late teens or twenties in good health and CMV-seronegative. The chain combines TRBV27 with TRBJ1-6, with 9 bases aligning to TRBD1. Sequenced material: PBMCs. The DNA for the CDR3 is TGTGCCAGTCGCCGGGACAGGGCATTTTCCTATAATTCACCCCTCCACTTT. This gives the protein CASRRDRAFSYNSPLHF.